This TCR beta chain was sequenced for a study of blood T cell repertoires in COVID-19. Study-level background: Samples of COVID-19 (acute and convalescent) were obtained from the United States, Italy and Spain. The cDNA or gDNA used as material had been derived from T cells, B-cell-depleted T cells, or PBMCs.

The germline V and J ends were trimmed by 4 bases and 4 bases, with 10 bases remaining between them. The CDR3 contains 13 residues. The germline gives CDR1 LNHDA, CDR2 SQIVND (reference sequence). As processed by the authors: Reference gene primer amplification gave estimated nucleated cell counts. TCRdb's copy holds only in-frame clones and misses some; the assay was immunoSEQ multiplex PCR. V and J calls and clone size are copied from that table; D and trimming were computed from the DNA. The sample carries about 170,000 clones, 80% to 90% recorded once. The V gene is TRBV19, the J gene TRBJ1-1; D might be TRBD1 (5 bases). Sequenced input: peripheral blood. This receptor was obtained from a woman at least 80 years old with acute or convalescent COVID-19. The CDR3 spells CASSTQGGTEAFF. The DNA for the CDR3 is TGTGCCAGTAGTACCCAGGGTGGCACTGAAGCTTTCTTT.